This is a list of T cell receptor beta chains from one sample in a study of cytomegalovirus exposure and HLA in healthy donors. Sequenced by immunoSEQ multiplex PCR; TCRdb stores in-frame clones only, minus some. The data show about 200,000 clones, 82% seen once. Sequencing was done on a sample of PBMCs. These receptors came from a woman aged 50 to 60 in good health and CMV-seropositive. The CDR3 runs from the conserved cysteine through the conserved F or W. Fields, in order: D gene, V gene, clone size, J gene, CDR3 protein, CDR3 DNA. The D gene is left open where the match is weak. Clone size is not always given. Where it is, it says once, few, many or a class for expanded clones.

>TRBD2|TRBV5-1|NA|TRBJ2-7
CASSLGLESYEQYF
TGCGCCAGCAGCCTAGGACTAGAATCCTACGAGCAGTACTTC
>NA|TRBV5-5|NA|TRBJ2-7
CASSLVLNYEQYF
TGTGCCAGCAGCTTGGTTTTAAACTACGAGCAGTACTTC
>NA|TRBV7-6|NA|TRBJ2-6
CASSEISGANGLTF
TGTGCCAGCAGCGAGATTTCTGGGGCCAACGGCCTGACTTTC
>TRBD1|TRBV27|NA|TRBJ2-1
CASSRQGYNEQFF
TGTGCCAGCAGTAGACAGGGGTACAATGAGCAGTTCTTC
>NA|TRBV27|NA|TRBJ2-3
CASSPLGLRTDTQYF
TGTGCCAGCAGTCCCCTAGGACTTCGCACAGATACGCAGTATTTT
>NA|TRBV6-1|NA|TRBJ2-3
CASSTLVSTDTQYF
TGTGCCAGCAGTACGCTAGTTAGCACAGATACGCAGTATTTT
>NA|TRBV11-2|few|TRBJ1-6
CASSLGQRNSPLHF
TGTGCCAGCAGCCTAGGACAGAGAAATTCACCCCTCCACTTT
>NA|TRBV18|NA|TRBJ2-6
CASSPQQGSSGANVLTF
TGTGCCAGCTCACCGCAACAGGGTAGCTCTGGGGCCAACGTCCTGACTTTC
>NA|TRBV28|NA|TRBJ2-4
CASRRRQPLAKNIQYF
TGTGCCAGCAGGCGCCGACAACCCCTAGCCAAAAACATTCAGTACTTC
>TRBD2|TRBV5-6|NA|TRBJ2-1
CASSREGGEQFF
TGTGCCAGCAGCCGGGAGGGTGGTGAGCAGTTCTTC
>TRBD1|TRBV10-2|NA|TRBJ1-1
CASSESGGGQGPTEAFF
TGCGCCAGCAGTGAGTCCGGCGGGGGACAGGGACCCACTGAAGCTTTCTTT
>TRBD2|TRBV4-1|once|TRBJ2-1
CASSPGLAGRIGEQFF
TGCGCCAGCAGCCCGGGACTAGCGGGGAGAATAGGTGAGCAGTTCTTC
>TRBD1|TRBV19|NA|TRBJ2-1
CASSYTTGDWLDEQFF
TGTGCCAGTAGTTACACTACAGGGGATTGGTTAGATGAGCAGTTCTTC
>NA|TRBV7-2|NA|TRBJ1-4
CASSLEFGGKLFF
TGTGCCAGCAGCTTAGAATTCGGGGGAAAACTGTTTTTT
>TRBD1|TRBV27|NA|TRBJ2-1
CASSADRGRIGFF
TGTGCCAGCAGTGCTGACAGGGGGCGAATAGGGTTCTTC
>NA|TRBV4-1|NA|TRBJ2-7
CASSPQATGWSYEQYF
TGCGCCAGCAGCCCCCAGGCCACAGGGTGGTCCTACGAGCAGTACTTC
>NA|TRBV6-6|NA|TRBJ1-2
CASSLMPNYGYTF
TGTGCCAGCAGCCTAATGCCTAACTATGGCTACACCTTC
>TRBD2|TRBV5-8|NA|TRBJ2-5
CASRLRGGKETQYF
TGTGCCAGCAGGCTCCGGGGGGGAAAAGAGACCCAGTACTTC
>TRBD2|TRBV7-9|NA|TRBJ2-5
CASSLTSGRETQYF
TGTGCCAGCAGCTTGACTAGCGGGAGGGAGACCCAGTACTTC
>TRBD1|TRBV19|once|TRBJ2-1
CASSPGTGGNNEQFF
TGTGCCAGTAGTCCCGGGACAGGGGGGAACAATGAGCAGTTCTTC
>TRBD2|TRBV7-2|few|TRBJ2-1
CASMRAGSSYNEQFF
TGTGCCAGCATGCGAGCGGGGAGCTCCTACAATGAGCAGTTCTTC
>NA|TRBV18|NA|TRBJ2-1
CASSPLGAGVSNEQFF
TGTGCCAGCTCACCACTTGGGGCAGGGGTAAGCAATGAGCAGTTCTTC
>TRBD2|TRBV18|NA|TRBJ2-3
CASSPGLTTDTQYF
TGTGCCAGCTCACCGGGACTAACCACAGATACGCAGTATTTT
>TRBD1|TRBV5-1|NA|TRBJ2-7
CASSSRQGSNSEQYF
TGCGCCAGCAGCTCCCGACAGGGTTCGAACAGCGAGCAGTACTTC
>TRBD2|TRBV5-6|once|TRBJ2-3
CASSFAGAPTDTQYF
TGTGCCAGCAGCTTCGCGGGAGCCCCCACAGATACGCAGTATTTT
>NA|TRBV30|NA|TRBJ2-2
CAWSTKGPRTGELFF
TGTGCCTGGAGTACAAAGGGGCCGAGAACCGGGGAGCTGTTTTTT
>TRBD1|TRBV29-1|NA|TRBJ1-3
CSAGTGSGNTIYF
TGCAGCGCCGGGACAGGGAGTGGAAACACCATATATTTT
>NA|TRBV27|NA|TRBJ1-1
CASRPTGRNTEAFF
TGTGCCAGCCGACCAACAGGGCGAAACACTGAAGCTTTCTTT
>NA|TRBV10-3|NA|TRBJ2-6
CAIRDSLSGANGLTF
TGTGCCATCAGGGACAGCCTCTCTGGGGCCAACGGCCTGACTTTC
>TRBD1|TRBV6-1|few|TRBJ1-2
CASSGDSFYGYTF
TGTGCCAGCAGTGGGGACAGTTTCTATGGCTACACCTTC